This entry lists 20 T cell receptor beta chains sequenced from one sample in a study of cytomegalovirus exposure and HLA in healthy donors. With 60 Vbeta and 13 Jbeta primers, the PCR was carried out. Method: immunoSEQ multiplex PCR; TCRdb's copy keeps in-frame clones and lacks some. The sample records about 77,000 clones, over 60% being singletons. The sample comprised PBMCs. The receptors were gathered from a man aged 40-49 years in good health and CMV-seronegative.

The rearrangement uses TRBV29-1 and TRBJ2-5; 7 bases line up with TRBD1. This CDR3 has 11 residues. The V gene's germline CDR1 is SQVTM and CDR2 ANQGSEA. J was trimmed by 4 bases and V by 7 bases; bases with no gene match: 3. This CDR3 reads CSGYRGETQYF. The CDR3 DNA is TGCAGCGGCTACAGGGGAGAGACCCAGTACTTC.

CDR3 amino acids: CASGGLAGQEEQFF. CDR3 in DNA: TGTGCCAGTGGGGGACTAGCGGGACAGGAGGAGCAGTTCTTC. The chain is built from TRBV19 and TRBJ2-1; TRBD2 aligns across 13 bases. From germline, CDR1 is LNHDA and CDR2 SQIVND (reference sequence). The ends lost 8 bases at V and 10 bases at J; junction bases unmatched: 8. This CDR3 contains 14 residues. Using reference TRBV19 and TRBJ2-1 for the parts outside the CDR3, the full variable domain is DGGITQSPKYLFRKEGQNVTLSCEQNLNHDAMYWYRQDPGQGLRLIYYSQIVNDFQKGDIAEGYSVSREKKESFPLTVTSAQKNPTAFYLCASGGLAGQEEQFFGPGTRLTVL.

This CDR3 reads CASSDEGLGTGYTF. The CDR3, as DNA: TGTGCCAGCAGTGATGAGGGTTTAGGTACGGGCTACACCTTC. The chain recombines TRBV6-5 with TRBJ1-2, with D uncertain. The CDR3 is 14 residues long. The germline V gene has CDR1 MNHEY and CDR2 SVGAGI. The germline V and J ends were trimmed by 5 bases and 8 bases, with 18 bases remaining between them.

The V and J genes are TRBV11-2 and TRBJ2-1; 7 nucleotides match TRBD2. The CDR3 totals 15 residues. Germline CDR1 SGHAT, CDR2 FQNNGV. With 3 bases clipped from V and 4 bases from J, the junction kept 6 bases outside the gene matches. The CDR3 DNA reads as TGTGCCAGCAGCTTCCTAGCGGAAGCATACAATGAGCAGTTCTTC. Translation: CASSFLAEAYNEQFF.

The chain has TRBV19 and TRBJ2-7; TRBD1 agrees at 11 bases. CDR3 size: 14 residues. The germline gives CDR1 LNHDA, CDR2 SQIVND (reference sequence). Germline trimming cut 6 bases from V and 6 bases from J; bases unmatched to any gene: 7. The DNA of the CDR3 is TGTGCCAGTAGCCCCGGACAGGGGGCGGCCGAGCAGTACTTC. Translating it yields CASSPGQGAAEQYF.

This clone was found once. The chain has TRBV5-6 and TRBJ2-7; 8 bases are shared with TRBD2. CDR1 is SGHDT, CDR2 YYEEEE, per germline. This CDR3 has 13 amino acids. J lost 7 bases, V lost 5 bases, and 8 bases had no gene match. The CDR3 here is CASRRAGEGEQYF. The CDR3 DNA reads TGTGCCAGCAGAAGAGCGGGAGAGGGGGAGCAGTACTTC.

This clone came up once. The J gene is TRBJ1-1, the V gene TRBV7-3; no firm D call. CDR3 length equals 15 residues. The V gene lost 7 bases and the J gene lost 5 bases, with 20 bases spanning the gap. Germline V gene lookup returns CDR1 SGHTA and CDR2 FQGTGA. The CDR3 DNA reads TGTGCCAGCATCTCTCGGTTGGGAGCCGGAACTGAAGCTTTCTTT. The encoded protein is CASISRLGAGTEAFF. Filled out from reference TRBV7-3 and TRBJ1-1, the complete variable domain reads GAGVSQTPSNKVTEKGKYVELRCDPISGHTALYWYRQSLGQGPEFLIYFQGTGAADDSGLPNDRFFAVRPEGSVSTLKIQRTERGDSAVYLCASISRLGAGTEAFFGQGTRLTVV.

The CDR3 DNA follows: TGCGCCAGCAGCTTCCAGATGGAGGCGGGAGTATACGAGCAGTACTTC. Amino acid sequence: CASSFQMEAGVYEQYF. The V and J genes are TRBV5-1 and TRBJ2-7, with 7 bases that match TRBD2. J lost 4 bases, V lost 2 bases, and 12 bases had no gene match. From germline, CDR1 is SGHRS and CDR2 YFSETQ. This CDR3 contains 16 residues.

The chain combines TRBV6-5 with TRBJ2-1; 11 positions match TRBD1. Trimming at V came to 2 bases and at J to 8 bases, leaving 5 bases not matched to a gene. Germline CDR1 MNHEY, CDR2 SVGAGI. The CDR3 length is 15 residues. The CDR3 DNA follows: TGTGCCAGCAGTTACGGGACAGGGGGAGTGGATGAGCAGTTCTTC. As protein: CASSYGTGGVDEQFF.

This clone occurred once. This chain uses TRBV25-1 with TRBJ2-1; 14 bases map to TRBD2. V was clipped by 7 bases and J by 4 bases; unmatched bases: 6. The CDR3 length is 16 residues. Germline assignment: CDR1 MGHDK and CDR2 SYGVNS. The CDR3 sequence: CASTRTSGRPYNEQFF. As DNA, the CDR3 is TGTGCCAGCACTAGGACTAGCGGGAGGCCTTACAATGAGCAGTTCTTC.

This clone was seen only a few times. The chain links TRBV6-4 to TRBJ2-1; 12 nucleotides line up with TRBD2. The CDR3 totals 15 residues. The V gene end was trimmed by 3 bases and the J gene end by 5 bases; junction bases not matched to a gene: 2. CDR1 is MRHNA and CDR2 is SNTAGT in the germline V gene. In DNA, the CDR3 is TGTGCCAGCAGTGAAGGACTAGCGGGAAACAATGAGCAGTTCTTC. As protein: CASSEGLAGNNEQFF.

This clone has just a few counts. The V and J genes are TRBV4-3 and TRBJ2-3, with TRBD2 matching 9 bases. Unmatched junction bases numbered 3, after V lost 4 bases and J lost 4 bases. This CDR3 spans 14 amino acids. The germline V gene encodes CDR1 LGHNA and CDR2 YSLEER. The CDR3: CASSPLAGSDTQYF. The CDR3 region has the DNA TGCGCCAGCAGCCCACTAGCGGGTTCAGATACGCAGTATTTT.

In its sample, this clone was seen a few times. The V gene is TRBV5-8, the J gene TRBJ1-6, with D uncertain. Germline assignment: CDR1 SGHTS and CDR2 YDEGEE. The V end lost 2 bases, the J end lost 4 bases, and 13 bases lay between the germline ends. There are 16 residues in the CDR3. This CDR3 reads CASSLREVGYNSPLHF. For the CDR3, the DNA is TGTGCCAGCAGCTTACGGGAAGTAGGATATAATTCACCCCTCCACTTT.

This clone appeared once. This chain links TRBV9 with TRBJ2-5; 13 bases align to TRBD2. Germline CDR1 SGDLS, CDR2 YYNGEE. The V segment lost 4 bases and the J segment 2 bases; nucleotides outside the gene matches: 5. The CDR3 has 16 amino acids. The CDR3 spells CASSFQGLAGQETQYF. The CDR3 bases are TGTGCCAGCAGCTTCCAGGGACTAGCGGGACAAGAGACCCAGTACTTC.

For this clone: One junction end disagrees with the germline gene, perhaps due to a read error. The genes are TRBV7-7 and TRBJ2-2; TRBD2 matches at 10 bases. CDR3 size: 15 residues. CDR1 SSHAT and CDR2 FNYEAQ come from the germline V gene (reference sequence). CDR3 nucleotides: TGTGCTAGCAGCTTACGAGCGGGAGGGGCCGGGGAGCTGTTTTTT. It translates to CASSLRAGGAGELFF.

This chain joins TRBV18 and TRBJ2-6, with 11 bases aligning to TRBD1. The CDR3 sequence is 18 residues long. J gave up 2 bases and V 0 bases, and 3 bases lay outside the gene matches. Germline loops: CDR1 KGHSH, CDR2 LQKENI. The CDR3 DNA follows: TGTGCCAGCTCACCACCGGGACAGGGGGTTACTGGGGCCAACGTCCTGACTTTC. Translating it yields CASSPPGQGVTGANVLTF. Supplemented by reference TRBV18 and TRBJ2-6, the full variable domain reads NAGVMQNPRHLVRRRGQEARLRCSPMKGHSHVYWYRQLPEEGLKFMVYLQKENIIDESGMPKERFSAEFPKEGPSILRIQQVVRGDSAAYFCASSPPGQGVTGANVLTFGAGSRLTVL.

The chain uses TRBV27 and TRBJ1-1, with 9 bases matching TRBD1. The CDR3 extends over 14 amino acids. The germline V gene has CDR1 MNHEY and CDR2 SMNVEV (reference sequence). Trimming removed 6 bases from V and 2 bases from J; junction bases left unmatched: 4. CDR3 DNA: TGTGCCAGCAGGTTACAGGGGGCAAACACTGAAGCTTTCTTT. Protein product: CASRLQGANTEAFF.

CDR3 residues: CASSPRGAGDVYNEQFF. CDR3 coding DNA: TGTGCCAGCAGCCCCCGAGGGGCGGGAGACGTCTACAATGAGCAGTTCTTC. V and J are TRBV7-9 and TRBJ2-1; 7 nucleotides line up with TRBD2. The germline gives CDR1 SEHNR, CDR2 FQNEAQ (reference sequence). This CDR3 contains 17 residues. Trimming removed 5 bases from V and 3 bases from J; junction bases left unmatched: 13.

This chain connects TRBV6-1 to TRBJ2-3, with 9 bases lining up with TRBD2. This CDR3 contains 15 residues. With V trimmed by 3 bases and J by 5 bases, 6 bases remained unmatched. Per germline, CDR1 MNHNS and CDR2 SASEGT. This CDR3 reads CASSDAGGWRDTQYF. The CDR3, as DNA: TGTGCCAGCAGTGATGCGGGAGGGTGGAGAGATACGCAGTATTTT.

This clone was seen a handful of times. This chain joins TRBV6-1 and TRBJ2-5; D may be TRBD1 (6 bases). The CDR3 extends over 14 amino acids. V lost 7 bases and J lost 5, with 17 bases in between. Looked up from germline, CDR1 is MNHNS and CDR2 is SASEGT. CDR3 residues: CASTSGHFGETQYF. CDR3 DNA sequence: TGTGCCAGCACCTCGGGACACTTCGGGGAGACCCAGTACTTC.